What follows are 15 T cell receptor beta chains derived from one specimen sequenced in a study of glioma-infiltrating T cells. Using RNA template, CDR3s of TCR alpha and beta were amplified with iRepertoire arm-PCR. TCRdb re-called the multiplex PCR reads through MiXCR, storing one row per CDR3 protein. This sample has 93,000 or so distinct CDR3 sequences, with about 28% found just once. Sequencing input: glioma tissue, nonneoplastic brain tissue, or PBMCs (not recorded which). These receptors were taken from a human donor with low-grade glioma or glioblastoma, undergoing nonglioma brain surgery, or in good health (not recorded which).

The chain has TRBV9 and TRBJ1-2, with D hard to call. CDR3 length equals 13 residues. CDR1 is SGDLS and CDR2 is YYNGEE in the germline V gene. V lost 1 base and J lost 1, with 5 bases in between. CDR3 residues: CASSVNSNYGYTF. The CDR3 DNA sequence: TGTGCCAGCAGCGTAAACAGTAACTATGGCTACACCTTC.

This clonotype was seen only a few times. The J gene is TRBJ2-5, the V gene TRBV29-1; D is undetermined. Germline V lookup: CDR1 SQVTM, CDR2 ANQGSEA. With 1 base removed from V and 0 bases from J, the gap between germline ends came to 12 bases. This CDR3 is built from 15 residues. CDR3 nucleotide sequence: TGCAGCGTTGAAGGGGCTCACACGTACCAAGAGACCCAGTACTTC. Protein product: CSVEGAHTYQETQYF.

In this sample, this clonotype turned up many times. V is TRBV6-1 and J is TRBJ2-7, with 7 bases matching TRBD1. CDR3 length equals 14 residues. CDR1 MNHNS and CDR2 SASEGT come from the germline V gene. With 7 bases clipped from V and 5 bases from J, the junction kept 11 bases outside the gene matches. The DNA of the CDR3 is TGTGCCAGCACCCACAGGGGCCAAAGCAACGAGCAGTACTTC. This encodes CASTHRGQSNEQYF.

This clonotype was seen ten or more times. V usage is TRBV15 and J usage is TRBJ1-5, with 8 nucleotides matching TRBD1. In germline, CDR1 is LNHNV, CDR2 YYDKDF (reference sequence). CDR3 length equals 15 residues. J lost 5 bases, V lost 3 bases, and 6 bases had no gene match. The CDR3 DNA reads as TGTGCCACCAGCAGGGGAGGGACAGGAGATCAGCCCCAGCATTTT. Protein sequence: CATSRGGTGDQPQHF.

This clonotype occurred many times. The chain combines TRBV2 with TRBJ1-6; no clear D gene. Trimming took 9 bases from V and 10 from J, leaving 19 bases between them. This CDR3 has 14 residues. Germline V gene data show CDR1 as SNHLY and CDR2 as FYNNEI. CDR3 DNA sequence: TGTGCCAGTACAGTAGATTCTGTAGTCTCACCCCTCCACTTT. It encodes CASTVDSVVSPLHF.

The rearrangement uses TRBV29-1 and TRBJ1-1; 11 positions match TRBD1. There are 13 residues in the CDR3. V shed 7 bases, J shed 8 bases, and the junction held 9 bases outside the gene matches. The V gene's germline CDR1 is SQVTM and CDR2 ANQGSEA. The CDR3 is CSAQKGQGVEAFF. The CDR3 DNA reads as TGCAGCGCTCAGAAGGGACAGGGGGTGGAAGCTTTCTTT.

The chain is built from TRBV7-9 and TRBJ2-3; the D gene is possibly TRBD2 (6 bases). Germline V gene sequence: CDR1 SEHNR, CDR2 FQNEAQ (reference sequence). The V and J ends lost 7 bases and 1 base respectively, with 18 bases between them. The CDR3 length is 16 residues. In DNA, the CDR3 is TGTGCCAGCATTGGAGGGCCCGCCCCGGGCACAGATACGCAGTATTTT. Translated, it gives CASIGGPAPGTDTQYF.

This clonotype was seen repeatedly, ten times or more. The CDR3 bases are TGCGCCAGCAGCTTGTGGGGGCGAGGACCAGATACGCAGTATTTT. Protein sequence: CASSLWGRGPDTQYF. V is TRBV5-1 and J is TRBJ2-3; D possibly corresponds to TRBD1 (6 bases). The ends were cut back, 1 base at V and 4 bases at J, with 13 bases in the middle. The CDR3 sequence is 15 residues long. CDR1 SGHRS and CDR2 YFSETQ come from the germline V gene. The full variable domain, completed using reference TRBV5-1 and TRBJ2-3, is KAGVTQTPRYLIKTRGQQVTLSCSPISGHRSVSWYQQTPGQGLQFLFEYFSETQRNKGNFPGRFSGRQFSNSRSEMNVSTLELGDSALYLCASSLWGRGPDTQYFGPGTRLTVL.

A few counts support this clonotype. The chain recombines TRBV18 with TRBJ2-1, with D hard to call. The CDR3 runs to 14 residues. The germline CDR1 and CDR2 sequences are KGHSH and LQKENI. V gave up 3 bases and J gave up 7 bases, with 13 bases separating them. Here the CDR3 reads CASSPRTPWNEQFF. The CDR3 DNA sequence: TGTGCCAGCTCACCTAGGACCCCATGGAATGAGCAGTTCTTC.

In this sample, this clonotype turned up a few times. CDR3 in amino acids: CSVESPLSGGNQGYGYTF. The CDR3 DNA reads TGCAGCGTTGAAAGTCCTTTGAGTGGTGGGAACCAGGGCTATGGCTACACCTTC. This rearrangement joins TRBV29-1 to TRBJ1-2; tentatively, D is TRBD1 (5 bases). In germline, CDR1 is SQVTM, CDR2 ANQGSEA. This CDR3 is built from 18 residues. V lost 2 bases and J lost 4, with 26 bases in between. Full variable domain (remainder filled in from reference TRBV29-1 and TRBJ1-2): SAVISQKPSRDICQRGTSLTIQCQVDSQVTMMFWYRQQPGQSLTLIATANQGSEATYESGFVIDKFPISRPNLTFSTLTVSNMSPEDSSIYLCSVESPLSGGNQGYGYTFGSGTRLTVV.

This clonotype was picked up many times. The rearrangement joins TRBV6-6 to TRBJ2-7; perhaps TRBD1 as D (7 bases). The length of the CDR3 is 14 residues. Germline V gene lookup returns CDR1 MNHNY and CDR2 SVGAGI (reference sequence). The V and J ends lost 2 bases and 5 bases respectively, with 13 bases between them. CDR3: CASSYNRGGHEQYF. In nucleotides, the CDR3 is TGTGCCAGCAGTTACAACAGGGGAGGCCACGAGCAGTACTTC.

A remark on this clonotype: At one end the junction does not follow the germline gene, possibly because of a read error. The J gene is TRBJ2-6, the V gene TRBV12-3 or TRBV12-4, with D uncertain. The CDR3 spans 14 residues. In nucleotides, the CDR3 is TGTACCAGCAAGATTTTTTCTGGGGCCAACGTCCTGACTTTC. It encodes CTSKIFSGANVLTF.

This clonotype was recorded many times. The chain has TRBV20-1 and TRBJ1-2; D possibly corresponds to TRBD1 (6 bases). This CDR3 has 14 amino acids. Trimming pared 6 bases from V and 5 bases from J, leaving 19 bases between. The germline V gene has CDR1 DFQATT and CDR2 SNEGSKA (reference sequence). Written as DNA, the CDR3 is TGCAGTGCAGAAACTGCCGGGACACCATATGGCTACACCTTC. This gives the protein CSAETAGTPYGYTF.

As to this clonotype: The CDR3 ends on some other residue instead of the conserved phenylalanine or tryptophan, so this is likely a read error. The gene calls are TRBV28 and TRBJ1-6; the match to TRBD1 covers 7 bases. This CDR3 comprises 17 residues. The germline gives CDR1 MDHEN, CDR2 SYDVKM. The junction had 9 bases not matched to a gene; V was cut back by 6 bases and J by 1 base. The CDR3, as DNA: TGTGCCAGCAGATTCGAGGGGGCCATATCCTATAATTCACCCCTCCACGTT. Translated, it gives CASRFEGAISYNSPLHV.

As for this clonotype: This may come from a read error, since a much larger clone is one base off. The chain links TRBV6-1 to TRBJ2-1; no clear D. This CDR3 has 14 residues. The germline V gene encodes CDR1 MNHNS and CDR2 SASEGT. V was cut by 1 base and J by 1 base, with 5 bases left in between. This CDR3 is CASSEVESYNEQFF. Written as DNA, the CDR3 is TGTGCCAGCAGTGAAGTAGAATCCTACAATGAGCAGTTCTTC.